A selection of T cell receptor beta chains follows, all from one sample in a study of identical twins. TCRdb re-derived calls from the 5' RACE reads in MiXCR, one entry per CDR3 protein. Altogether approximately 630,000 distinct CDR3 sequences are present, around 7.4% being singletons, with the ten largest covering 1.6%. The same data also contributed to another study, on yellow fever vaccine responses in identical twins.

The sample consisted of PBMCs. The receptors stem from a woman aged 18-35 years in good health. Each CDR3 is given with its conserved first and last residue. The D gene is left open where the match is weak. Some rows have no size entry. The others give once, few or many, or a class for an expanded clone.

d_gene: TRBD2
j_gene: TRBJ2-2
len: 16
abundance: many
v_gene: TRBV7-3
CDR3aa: CASSNGLAGVTGELFF
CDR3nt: TGTGCCAGCAGCAACGGACTAGCGGGAGTCACCGGGGAGCTGTTTTTT

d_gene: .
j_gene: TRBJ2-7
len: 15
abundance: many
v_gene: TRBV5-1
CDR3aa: CASSLLGETTYEQYF
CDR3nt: TGCGCCAGCAGCTTGTTGGGGGAGACGACCTACGAGCAGTACTTC

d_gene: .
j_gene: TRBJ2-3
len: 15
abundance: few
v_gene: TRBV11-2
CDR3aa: CASSFRLSDTDTQYF
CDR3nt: TGTGCCAGCAGCTTTAGGTTGAGCGACACAGATACGCAGTATTTT

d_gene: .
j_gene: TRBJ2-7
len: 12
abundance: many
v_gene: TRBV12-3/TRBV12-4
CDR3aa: CASSAGAYEQYF
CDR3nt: TGTGCCAGCAGCGCAGGGGCCTACGAGCAGTACTTC

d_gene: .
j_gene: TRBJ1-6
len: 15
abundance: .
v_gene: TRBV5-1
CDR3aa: CASSLGLQGNSPLHF
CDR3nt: TGCGCCAGCAGCTTGGGTCTTCAGGGGAATTCACCCCTCCACTTT

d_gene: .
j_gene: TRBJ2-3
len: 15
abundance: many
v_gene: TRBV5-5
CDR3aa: CASSLIGAPTDTQYF
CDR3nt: TGTGCCAGCAGCTTGATAGGGGCCCCCACAGATACGCAGTATTTT

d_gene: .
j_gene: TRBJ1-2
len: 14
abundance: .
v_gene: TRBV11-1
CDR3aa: CASSPSWGDYGYTF
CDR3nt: TGTGCCAGCAGCCCCAGTTGGGGGGACTATGGCTACACCTTC

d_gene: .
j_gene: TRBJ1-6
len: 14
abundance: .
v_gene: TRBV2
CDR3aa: CASSDGRGGSPLHF
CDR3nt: TGTGCCAGCAGTGACGGCAGGGGCGGATCACCCCTCCACTTT

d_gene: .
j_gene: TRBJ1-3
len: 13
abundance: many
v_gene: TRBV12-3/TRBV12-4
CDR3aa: CASRNPTGNTIYF
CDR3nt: TGTGCCAGCAGGAATCCAACTGGAAACACCATATATTTT

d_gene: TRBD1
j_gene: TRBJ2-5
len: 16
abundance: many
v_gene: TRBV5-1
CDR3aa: CASSPQGVVGQETQYF
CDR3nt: TGCGCCAGCAGCCCTCAGGGGGTCGTTGGCCAAGAGACCCAGTACTTC

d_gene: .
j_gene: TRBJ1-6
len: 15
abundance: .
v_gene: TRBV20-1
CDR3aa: CSARDDPVLNSPLHF
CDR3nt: TGCAGTGCTAGAGATGATCCGGTGCTCAATTCACCCCTCCACTTT

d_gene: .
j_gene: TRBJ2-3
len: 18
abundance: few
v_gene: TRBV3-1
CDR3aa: CASSQADEVVQGGDTQYF
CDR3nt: TGTGCCAGCAGCCAAGCAGACGAGGTCGTCCAGGGGGGAGATACGCAGTATTTT

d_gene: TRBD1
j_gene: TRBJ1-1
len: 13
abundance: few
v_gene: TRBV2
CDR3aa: CASRDSVNTEAFF
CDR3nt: TGTGCCAGCCGGGACAGTGTTAACACTGAAGCTTTCTTT

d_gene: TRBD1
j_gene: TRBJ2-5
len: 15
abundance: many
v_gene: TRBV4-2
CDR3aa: CASSGRQGFQETQYF
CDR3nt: TGTGCCAGCAGCGGACGACAGGGGTTTCAAGAGACCCAGTACTTC

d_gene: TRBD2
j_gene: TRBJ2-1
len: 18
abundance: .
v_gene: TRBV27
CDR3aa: CASSLSVRLAGGRNEQFF
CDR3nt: TGTGCCAGCAGTTTATCGGTTCGCCTAGCGGGGGGAAGGAATGAGCAGTTCTTC

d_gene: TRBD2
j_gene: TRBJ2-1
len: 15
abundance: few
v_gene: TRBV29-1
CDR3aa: CSVAPSGLGDNEQFF
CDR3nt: TGCAGCGTTGCCCCATCGGGACTAGGGGACAATGAGCAGTTCTTC

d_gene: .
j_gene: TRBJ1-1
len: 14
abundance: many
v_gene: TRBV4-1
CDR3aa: CASSQVSSNTEAFF
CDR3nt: TGCGCCAGCAGCCAAGTCTCAAGTAACACTGAAGCTTTCTTT

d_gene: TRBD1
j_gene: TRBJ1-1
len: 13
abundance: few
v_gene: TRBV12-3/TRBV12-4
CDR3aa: CATGTGEGTEAFF
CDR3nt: TGTGCCACCGGTACAGGGGAGGGCACTGAAGCTTTCTTT

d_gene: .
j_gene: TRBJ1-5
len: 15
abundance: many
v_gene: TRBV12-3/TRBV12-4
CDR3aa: CASAKISGVNQPQHF
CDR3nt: TGTGCCAGCGCTAAAATCTCAGGGGTCAATCAGCCCCAGCATTTT

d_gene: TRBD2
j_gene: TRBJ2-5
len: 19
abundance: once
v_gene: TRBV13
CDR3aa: CASSILGTSGVSPQETQYF
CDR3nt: TGTGCCAGCAGCATCCTCGGTACTAGCGGGGTCTCTCCACAAGAGACCCAGTACTTC

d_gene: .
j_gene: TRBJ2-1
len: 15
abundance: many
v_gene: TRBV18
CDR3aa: CASSPLVTPHNEQFF
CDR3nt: TGTGCCAGCTCACCCCTAGTAACCCCTCACAATGAGCAGTTCTTC

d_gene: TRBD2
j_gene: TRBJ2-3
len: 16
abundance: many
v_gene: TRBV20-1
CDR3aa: CSATSLAGGPTDTQYF
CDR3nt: TGCAGTGCTACCAGCCTTGCGGGAGGGCCCACAGATACGCAGTATTTT

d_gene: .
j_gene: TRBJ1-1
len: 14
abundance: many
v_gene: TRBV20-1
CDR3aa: CSAKPDPMNTEAFF
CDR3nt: TGCAGTGCTAAACCGGACCCAATGAACACTGAAGCTTTCTTT

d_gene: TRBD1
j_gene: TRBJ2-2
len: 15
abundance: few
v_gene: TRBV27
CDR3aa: CASSLRTGTGGELFF
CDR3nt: TGTGCCAGCAGTTTAAGGACAGGGACGGGCGGGGAGCTGTTTTTT

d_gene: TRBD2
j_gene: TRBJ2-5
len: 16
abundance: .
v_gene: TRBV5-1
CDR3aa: CASSETGLAGGETQYF
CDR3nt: TGCGCCAGCAGCGAAACCGGACTAGCGGGGGGGGAGACCCAGTACTTC

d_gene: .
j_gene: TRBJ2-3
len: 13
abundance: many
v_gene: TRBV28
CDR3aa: CASSSLDGNTQYF
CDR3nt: TGTGCCAGCAGTTCCCTCGACGGGAATACGCAGTATTTT

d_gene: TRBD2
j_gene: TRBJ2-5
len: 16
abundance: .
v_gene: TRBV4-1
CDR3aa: CASSLAELAGVETQYF
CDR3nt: TGCGCCAGCAGCCTAGCGGAACTAGCGGGAGTGGAGACCCAGTACTTC

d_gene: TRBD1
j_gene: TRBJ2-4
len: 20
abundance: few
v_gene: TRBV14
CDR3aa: CASSPNKDRVSGSAKNIQYF
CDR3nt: TGTGCCAGCAGCCCCAATAAGGACAGGGTTTCCGGGTCAGCCAAAAACATTCAGTACTTC

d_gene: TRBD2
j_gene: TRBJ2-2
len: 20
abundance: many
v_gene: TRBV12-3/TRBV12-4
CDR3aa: CASSKSSWGLAGGNTGELFF
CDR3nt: TGTGCCAGCAGTAAATCGTCCTGGGGTCTAGCGGGGGGGAACACCGGGGAGCTGTTTTTT

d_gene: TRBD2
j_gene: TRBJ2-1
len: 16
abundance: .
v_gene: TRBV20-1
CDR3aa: CSARERGGSSYNEQFF
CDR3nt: TGCAGTGCTAGAGAACGGGGCGGGAGCTCCTACAATGAGCAGTTCTTC

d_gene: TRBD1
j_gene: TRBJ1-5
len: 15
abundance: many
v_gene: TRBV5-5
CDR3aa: CASSRTGDSNQPQHF
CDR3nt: TGTGCCAGCAGCCGGACAGGGGATTCCAATCAGCCCCAGCATTTT

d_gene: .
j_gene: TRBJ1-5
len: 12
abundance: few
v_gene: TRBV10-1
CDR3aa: CASSESKQPQHF
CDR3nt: TGCGCCAGCAGTGAGTCAAAACAGCCCCAGCATTTT

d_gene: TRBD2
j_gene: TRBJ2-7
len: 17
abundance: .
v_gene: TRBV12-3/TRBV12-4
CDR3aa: CASSLRASGSGSYEQYF
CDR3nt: TGTGCCAGCAGTTTAAGGGCTAGCGGCTCCGGATCCTACGAGCAGTACTTC

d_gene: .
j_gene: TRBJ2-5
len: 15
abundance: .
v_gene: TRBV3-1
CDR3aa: CATSQEAAYQETQYF
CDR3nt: TGTGCCACCTCCCAAGAAGCGGCCTACCAAGAGACCCAGTACTTC

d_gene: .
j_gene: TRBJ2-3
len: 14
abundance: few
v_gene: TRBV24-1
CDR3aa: CATTKTGSTDTQYF
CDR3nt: TGTGCCACCACCAAGACAGGTAGCACAGATACGCAGTATTTT

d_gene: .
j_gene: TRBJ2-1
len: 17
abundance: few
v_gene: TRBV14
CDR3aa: CASSQDDPPNSYNEQFF
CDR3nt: TGTGCCAGCAGCCAAGATGATCCCCCTAACTCCTACAATGAGCAGTTCTTC